The TCR beta chain under discussion was sequenced for a study of CD8 T cells in Susac syndrome. RNA, at about 0.45 to 1 ug, was reverse transcribed with random hexamers. Amplification of TCR beta CDR3 was carried out by immunoSEQ multiplex PCR, which covered 54 Vbeta and 13 Jbeta segments. TCRdb passed the immunoSEQ multiplex PCR reads through MiXCR, listing each CDR3 protein once. Here the sample spans roughly 89,000 distinct CDR3 sequences, about 95% being singletons. This CDR3 is built from 11 residues. In germline, CDR1 is MGHDK, CDR2 SYGVNS. V was clipped by 4 bases and J by 14 bases, with 12 bases between them.

The V gene is TRBV25-1, the J gene TRBJ2-4; either TRBD1 or TRBD2 may fit D (5 bases each). Sequencing used CD8+ T cells from PBMCs. The source of this sequence is a human donor with Susac syndrome. This CDR3 is CASSARDREYF. The CDR3 nucleotides are TGTGCCAGCAGTGCCCGGGACCGAGAGTACTTC.